What follows are 7 T cell receptor beta chains derived from one specimen sequenced in a study of vaccination and CD4 T cells after COVID-19. No antigen has been assigned to these receptors. With the Oncomine TCR Beta short-read assay, DNA from cultured CD4+ T cells was sequenced. TCRdb recomputed calls from the PCR reads with MiXCR, one row per CDR3 protein. The sample shows 13,000 or so distinct CDR3 sequences, roughly 58% of them seen only once. The treatment: approximately 10-day PBMC culture with coronavirus spike peptide pools or control peptides (ViraFEST assay). The sample consisted of CD4+ T cells from blood, cultured in vitro. All receptors come from a human donor who had recovered from COVID-19.

CDR3 bases: TGTGCCAGCAGTTTTGCCCGCGGGGGGGACACTGAAGCTTTCTTT. Its translation: CASSFARGGDTEAFF. V and J are TRBV27 and TRBJ1-1, with a tentative D call TRBD1 (5 bases). The CDR3 runs 15 residues. CDR1 and CDR2 from the germline V gene are MNHEY and SMNVEV (reference sequence). V lost 3 bases to trimming and J lost 3 bases, with 14 bases between them.

The J gene is TRBJ2-5, the V gene TRBV7-9; D is possibly TRBD1 (6 bases). This CDR3 spans 19 amino acids. Trimming stripped 1 base from V and 2 bases from J, with 23 bases between. Germline V gives CDR1 SEHNR, CDR2 FQNEAQ (reference sequence). The CDR3 nucleotides read TGTGCCAGCAGCTTAGTAAGAGTACGGGGCAGGGGATATCAAGAGACCCAGTACTTC. Translating it yields CASSLVRVRGRGYQETQYF.

The chain joins TRBV10-3 to TRBJ2-1, with 14 bases identical to TRBD2. The ends lost 5 bases at V and 9 bases at J; junction bases unmatched: 9. From germline, CDR1 is ENHRY and CDR2 SYGVKD. The CDR3 consists of 16 residues. CDR3: CAISYPGLAGVGEQFF. DNA of the CDR3: TGTGCCATCAGTTACCCGGGACTAGCGGGAGTGGGTGAGCAGTTCTTC.

The CDR3 DNA is TGCAGTGCTAGAGATCCCGGACCGCTGGGATACAATGAGCAGTTCTTC. Protein product: CSARDPGPLGYNEQFF. The chain combines TRBV20-1 with TRBJ2-1; D call uncertain. Per the germline V gene, CDR1 is DFQATT and CDR2 is SNEGSKA (reference sequence). Trimming cost V 0 bases and J 4 bases, with 16 bases left between them. This CDR3 is 16 amino acids long.

The chain recombines TRBV6-1 with TRBJ1-2; D is possibly TRBD1 (5 bases). CDR3 length: 13 residues. V shed 6 bases and J shed 8 bases, with 16 bases lying between them. Germline CDR1 MNHNS, CDR2 SASEGT. Written as DNA, the CDR3 is TGTGCCAGCAGCTCGCCGTACGGGGACGGCTACACCTTC. This gives the protein CASSSPYGDGYTF.

This clonotype was picked up a small number of times. This chain connects TRBV5-1 to TRBJ1-6; D might be TRBD1 (6 bases). Deletions cut 4 bases from V and 8 bases from J, with 13 bases between. The length of the CDR3 is 14 residues. From germline, CDR1 is SGHRS and CDR2 YFSETQ. CDR3 nucleotides: TGCGCCAGCAGCAGAGGGGGTAATGATTCACCCCTCCACTTT. Its protein is CASSRGGNDSPLHF.

The CDR3 region is CASSLPGQKRDTF. The CDR3 DNA reads TGTGCCAGCAGTCTTCCGGGCCAAAAAAGGGACACCTTC. V usage is TRBV28 and J usage is TRBJ1-2; the D is unclear. Trimming removed 5 bases at V and 12 bases at J, with 19 bases between. This CDR3 has 13 residues. The germline V gene has CDR1 MDHEN and CDR2 SYDVKM.